Each of the 3 T cell receptor beta chains below was sequenced from the same sample in a study of T cells after yellow fever vaccination. TCRdb re-analysed the 5' RACE reads in MiXCR, keeping a single row per CDR3 protein. Here the sample spans around 500,000 distinct CDR3 sequences, just over 20% being singletons. The sequencing used PBMCs, collected roughly 20 days after the first yellow fever vaccination. The receptors shown here come from a man aged 18 to 29 who received the YFV17D yellow fever vaccine.

This sequence joins TRBV16 and TRBJ2-1; 8 nucleotides line up with TRBD2. V shed 4 bases, J shed 2 bases, and the junction held 4 bases outside the gene matches. The CDR3 covers 15 residues. CDR1 and CDR2 (germline): KGHSY, FQNENV. In DNA, the CDR3 is TGTGCCAGCAGCCGAAGCGGGGGTCCCTACAATGAGCAGTTCTTC. Its protein is CASSRSGGPYNEQFF.

This clonotype appeared a few times. DNA for the CDR3: TGCAGCGACCCGACAGGTCGGCTGTTTTTT. Translation: CSDPTGRLFF. The chain links TRBV29-1 to TRBJ1-4; TRBD1 might be the D (6 bases). Trimming removed 7 bases from V and 14 bases from J, with 14 bases in between. CDR1 and CDR2 (germline): SQVTM, ANQGSEA. This CDR3 comprises 10 residues.

This clonotype has only a few counts. The chain recombines TRBV20-1 with TRBJ1-2, with a possible D match to TRBD1 (5 bases). Germline CDR1 reads DFQATT; CDR2 reads SNEGSKA (reference sequence). This CDR3 region has 13 residues. With 2 bases removed from V and 6 bases from J, the gap between germline ends came to 13 bases. CDR3 in amino acids: CSARSMEGHGYTF. As DNA, the CDR3 is TGCAGTGCTAGATCTATGGAGGGGCATGGCTACACCTTC.